These 28 T cell receptor beta chains were sequenced from one sample in a study of CD8 T cells in Susac syndrome (dated by TCRdb to the late 2010s). The library was prepared using the immunoSEQ multiplex PCR assay. RNA was extracted using the RNeasy kit, and roughly 0.45 to 1 ug of the RNA was reverse transcribed with random hexamers. TCRdb reprocessed the public reads (quality trimming at Q25 with fastp, clone calling with MiXCR) and kept in-frame beta chains. For every CDR3 protein sequence, its rows merge into one entry that carries the most common genes and DNA. This sample has roughly 140,000 distinct CDR3 sequences in its table, and 90% to 95% of those were observed once. Of the sample, 0.16% falls within the top ten clones. The sample was CD4+ T cells from PBMCs. These receptor sequences come from a human donor with Susac syndrome.

The V gene is TRBV2, the J gene TRBJ2-3; a possible D gene is TRBD1 (6 bases). V dropped 6 bases and J dropped 1 base, with 8 bases sitting between them. CDR3 length equals 13 residues. In germline, CDR1 is SNHLY, CDR2 FYNNEI. The CDR3, as DNA: TGTGCCAGCAGGGGGGCTCGCACAGATACGCAGTATTTT. Protein sequence: CASRGARTDTQYF.

V usage is TRBV4-1 and J usage is TRBJ2-4, with no clear D. CDR1 and CDR2 (germline): MGHRA, YSYEKL. The V end was cut by 1 base, the J end by 11 bases, with 9 bases between. There are 12 residues in the CDR3. CDR3 nucleotide sequence: TGCGCCAGCAGCCAAGTGAGGACCGTTCAGTACTTC. The encoded protein is CASSQVRTVQYF.

The gene calls are TRBV12-5 and TRBJ1-1; D is possibly TRBD1 (6 bases). Germline CDR1 is LGHNT and CDR2 is FRNRAP. This CDR3 has 13 residues. Trimming removed 6 bases from V and 1 base from J, with 9 bases in between. The CDR3 DNA follows: TGTGCTAGTGGGAGGGGGGCGAACACTGAAGCTTTCTTT. Translation gives CASGRGANTEAFF.

The chain employs TRBV29-1 and TRBJ1-4; D call uncertain. V was cut by 4 bases and J by 5 bases, with 8 bases left in between. This CDR3 is 12 amino acids long. The germline V gene encodes CDR1 SQVTM and CDR2 ANQGSEA. The CDR3 region is CSVGRKNEKLFF. The CDR3 region has the DNA TGCAGCGTTGGCAGAAAGAATGAAAAACTGTTTTTT. Looking up the rest from reference TRBV29-1 and TRBJ1-4 gives the full variable domain: SAVISQKPSRDICQRGTSLTIQCQVDSQVTMMFWYRQQPGQSLTLIATANQGSEATYESGFVIDKFPISRPNLTFSTLTVSNMSPEDSSIYLCSVGRKNEKLFFGSGTQLSVL.

The chain has TRBV20-1 and TRBJ2-7; TRBD2 is a possible D gene (5 bases). This CDR3 contains 15 residues. CDR1 DFQATT and CDR2 SNEGSKA come from the germline V gene (reference sequence). Trimming removed 3 bases from V and 3 bases from J, with 18 bases in between. CDR3 DNA: TGCAGTGCTAGGGAGGCCTTCGGCGGTTTCTACGAGCAGTACTTC. This gives the protein CSAREAFGGFYEQYF.

DNA of the CDR3: TGCGCCAGCAGCCGTGGGACAGGGGGTTCCTACGAGCAGTACTTC. This sequence encodes CASSRGTGGSYEQYF. The V call is TRBV4-3, the J call TRBJ2-7, with 11 bases lining up with TRBD1. CDR3 length: 15 residues. Germline CDR1 LGHNA, CDR2 YSLEER. V shed 4 bases, J shed 1 base, and the junction held 3 bases outside the gene matches.

The CDR3 region is CASSFRSGFTDTQYF. The CDR3 region has the DNA TGTGCCAGCAGTTTTCGGTCCGGGTTCACAGATACGCAGTATTTT. This chain joins TRBV12-3 or TRBV12-4 and TRBJ2-3; no definite D call. The V end lost 3 bases, the J end lost 2 bases, and 12 bases lay between the germline ends. The CDR3 extends over 15 amino acids.

The chain has TRBV5-6 and TRBJ1-5; perhaps TRBD1 as D (5 bases). Per germline, CDR1 SGHDT and CDR2 YYEEEE. The CDR3 has 17 residues. V lost 1 base and J lost 4, with 18 bases in between. CDR3 coding DNA: TGTGCCAGCAGCTTGTGGAGAGGGACTCCCGAGAATCAGCCCCAGCATTTT. Its protein is CASSLWRGTPENQPQHF.

This rearrangement joins TRBV13 to TRBJ2-5; D unresolved. The CDR3 covers 13 residues. V was shortened by 5 bases and J by 2 bases, with 9 bases between the two germline ends. Germline V lookup: CDR1 PRHDT, CDR2 FYEKMQ (reference sequence). The CDR3, as DNA: TGTGCCAGCAGCCAAAGCAGGCAAGAGACCCAGTACTTC. Protein product: CASSQSRQETQYF.

The V and J genes are TRBV11-3 and TRBJ1-5; D is uncertain. The CDR3 loop spans 14 amino acids. V dropped 1 base and J dropped 10 bases, with 14 bases sitting between them. CDR1 and CDR2 from the germline V gene are SGHNT and YENEEA. This CDR3 is CASSLGPFLGPQHF. CDR3 coding DNA: TGTGCCAGCAGCTTAGGCCCCTTTTTGGGACCCCAGCATTTT.

The chain recombines TRBV15 with TRBJ2-3, with D possibly TRBD2 on 5 matching bases. CDR1 is LNHNV, CDR2 YYDKDF, per germline (reference sequence). V was trimmed by 5 bases and J by 0 bases, leaving 15 bases between them. The CDR3 has 16 residues. CDR3 protein: CATSAPGRGSTDTQYF. In nucleotides, the CDR3 is TGTGCCACCAGCGCCCCGGGAAGAGGAAGCACAGATACGCAGTATTTT.

The rearrangement joins TRBV7-9 to TRBJ1-6, with 12 bases matching TRBD1. This CDR3 is 17 amino acids long. V shed 5 bases, J shed 6 bases, and the junction held 8 bases outside the gene matches. The germline V gene has CDR1 SEHNR and CDR2 FQNEAQ (reference sequence). This CDR3 is CASSPPGQGAGNSPLHF. The CDR3 nucleotides read TGTGCCAGCAGCCCCCCGGGACAGGGGGCTGGTAATTCACCCCTCCACTTT.

The rearrangement uses TRBV29-1 and TRBJ2-1, with D possibly being TRBD1 (6 bases). Germline assignment: CDR1 SQVTM and CDR2 ANQGSEA. Trimming took off 3 bases at V and 6 bases at J, with 18 bases between the two ends. The CDR3 covers 15 residues. In nucleotides, the CDR3 is TGCAGCGTTGATTACAGGGTCGAGTGGGGCAATGAGCAGTTCTTC. It specifies CSVDYRVEWGNEQFF.

The chain recombines TRBV12-5 with TRBJ1-5; D is unclear. With 0 bases removed from V and 6 bases from J, the gap between germline ends came to 9 bases. The CDR3 has 14 amino acids. Germline assignment: CDR1 LGHNT and CDR2 FRNRAP. The CDR3 loop is CASGLVNEGQPQHF. CDR3 DNA sequence: TGTGCTAGTGGTTTGGTCAATGAGGGTCAGCCCCAGCATTTT.

The gene calls are TRBV5-4 and TRBJ2-7, with a tentative D call TRBD1 (6 bases). There are 14 residues in the CDR3. Germline CDR1 reads SGHNT; CDR2 reads YYREEE (reference sequence). The V and J ends lost 10 bases and 6 bases respectively, with 23 bases between them. CDR3 sequence (DNA): TGTGCCCTCACCTCCCTCGGGGACATCTCCGAGCAGTACTTC. Translated: CALTSLGDISEQYF. Full variable domain (remainder filled in from reference TRBV5-4 and TRBJ2-7): ETGVTQSPTHLIKTRGQQVTLRCSSQSGHNTVSWYQQALGQGPQFIFQYYREEENGRGNFPPRFSGLQFPNYSSELNVNALELDDSALYLCALTSLGDISEQYFGPGTRLTVT.

The chain recombines TRBV29-1 with TRBJ2-1; D not resolved. CDR1 and CDR2 (germline): SQVTM, ANQGSEA. The CDR3 extends over 13 amino acids. Trimming stripped 7 bases from V and 0 bases from J, with 10 bases between. CDR3 residues: CSALKSSYNEQFF. The CDR3 DNA is TGCAGCGCCCTGAAGAGCTCCTACAATGAGCAGTTCTTC.

The chain couples TRBV5-1 to TRBJ2-4, with D possibly matching TRBD1 (5 bases). Germline V gene sequence: CDR1 SGHRS, CDR2 YFSETQ. This CDR3 is built from 14 residues. V lost 3 bases and J lost 1, with 8 bases in between. The CDR3 protein is CASSSQGAKNIQYF. CDR3 nucleotide sequence: TGCGCCAGCAGCTCGCAGGGTGCCAAAAACATTCAGTACTTC.

The rearrangement joins TRBV9 to TRBJ2-7, with 7 bases that match TRBD2. Per the germline V gene, CDR1 is SGDLS and CDR2 is YYNGEE. The V and J ends lost 0 bases and 7 bases, in that order; junction bases with no gene match: 10. The CDR3 is 15 amino acids. CDR3 bases: TGTGCCAGCAGCGTAGATCCGGGGGGTACAGGAGAGCAGTACTTC. Translation: CASSVDPGGTGEQYF.

The chain employs TRBV25-1 and TRBJ1-2; D not resolved. V lost 2 bases to trimming and J lost 8 bases, with 6 bases between them. The CDR3 is made up of 11 amino acids. The germline V gene encodes CDR1 MGHDK and CDR2 SYGVNS. CDR3 amino acids: CASSEGPGYTF. The CDR3 DNA reads TGTGCCAGCAGTGAAGGACCAGGCTACACCTTC.

The CDR3: CASSKDRVRNEQFF. The CDR3 DNA reads as TGTGCCAGCAGCAAGGACAGGGTACGGAATGAGCAGTTCTTC. This chain links TRBV7-7 with TRBJ2-1, with 8 bases fitting TRBD1. This CDR3 is built from 14 residues. The V segment lost 5 bases and the J segment 7 bases; nucleotides outside the gene matches: 7. The germline gives CDR1 SSHAT, CDR2 FNYEAQ (reference sequence). Complete variable domain (other parts from reference TRBV7-7 and TRBJ2-1): GAGVSQSPRYKVTKRGQDVTLRCDPISSHATLYWYQQALGQGPEFLTYFNYEAQPDKSGLPSDRFSAERPEGSISTLTIQRTEQRDSAMYRCASSKDRVRNEQFFGPGTRLTVL.

V and J are TRBV12-3 or TRBV12-4 and TRBJ1-2, with unresolved D. Trimming stripped 6 bases from V and 3 bases from J, with 14 bases between. The CDR3 spans 14 residues. This chain's CDR3 is CASRVLTSDYGYTF. CDR3 DNA sequence: TGTGCCAGCAGGGTTCTAACTTCGGACTATGGCTACACCTTC.

This rearrangement joins TRBV29-1 to TRBJ2-5, with TRBD1 identical over 8 bases. The CDR3 runs to 14 residues. V gave up 7 bases and J gave up 7 bases; unmatched junction bases: 14. Germline CDR1 SQVTM, CDR2 ANQGSEA. CDR3 sequence reads: CSAGMGQDFGTQYF. In DNA, the CDR3 is TGCAGCGCTGGAATGGGACAGGATTTTGGGACCCAGTACTTC.

This sequence joins TRBV11-2 and TRBJ2-1; possibly TRBD1 for D (5 bases). Per the germline V gene, CDR1 is SGHAT and CDR2 is FQNNGV. The V gene lost 2 bases and the J gene lost 12 bases, with 14 bases spanning the gap. CDR3 size: 13 residues. CDR3 DNA sequence: TGTGCCAGCAGCTTAACGGATTCTAGGGGGCAGTTCTTC. It is translated as CASSLTDSRGQFF.

V and J are TRBV4-2 and TRBJ2-3, with D uncertain. V was trimmed by 2 bases and J by 6 bases, leaving 6 bases between them. Germline CDR1 and CDR2: LGHNA and YNFKEQ. The CDR3 runs 12 residues. CDR3 region: CASSQKRDTQYF. CDR3 nucleotides: TGTGCCAGCAGCCAAAAGAGGGATACGCAGTATTTT.

The J gene is TRBJ2-2, the V gene TRBV7-6, with 8 bases fitting TRBD1. Per germline, CDR1 SGHVS and CDR2 FNYEAQ. The trim removed 3 bases at V and 4 bases at J, leaving 4 bases unmatched. CDR3 length equals 15 residues. Here the CDR3 reads CASSLGQASTGELFF. Written as DNA, the CDR3 is TGTGCCAGCAGCTTGGGACAGGCCAGCACCGGGGAGCTGTTTTTT.

The genes are TRBV18 and TRBJ1-5, with 7 positions matching TRBD1. This CDR3 has 13 amino acids. Germline CDR1 KGHSH, CDR2 LQKENI. Germline trimming cut 3 bases from V and 7 bases from J; bases unmatched to any gene: 3. CDR3 in DNA: TGTGCCAGCTCACCCGACAGGGACCAGCCCCAGCATTTT. Protein sequence: CASSPDRDQPQHF.

The J gene is TRBJ2-3, the V gene TRBV4-2, with D hard to call. Germline V lookup: CDR1 LGHNA, CDR2 YNFKEQ. Deletions cut 4 bases from V and 0 bases from J, with 5 bases between. This CDR3 region has 13 residues. CDR3 in DNA: TGTGCCAGCAGCCTAGCAAGCACAGATACGCAGTATTTT. Amino acid sequence: CASSLASTDTQYF.

The chain links TRBV12-3 or TRBV12-4 to TRBJ1-1; D may be TRBD1 (5 bases). The CDR3 has 12 residues. With 8 bases removed from V and 4 bases from J, the gap between germline ends came to 11 bases. In nucleotides, the CDR3 is TGTGCCAGCCTTGGGGACCTCACTGAAGCTTTCTTT. It encodes CASLGDLTEAFF.